These T cell receptor beta chains were read from a single sample in a study of cytomegalovirus exposure and HLA in healthy donors. Clones were read by immunoSEQ multiplex PCR, and TCRdb kept only the in-frame ones, dropping some. Here the sample spans about 130,000 clones, roughly four fifths being singletons. Sequencing used PBMCs. The source of these receptors is a male donor in good health and CMV-seropositive. CDR3s include the opening cysteine and the closing phenylalanine or tryptophan. D genes are given only for firm matches. Not all rows give a size; the values are once, few, many and, for expanded clones, a class.

d_gene: -; j_gene: TRBJ1-5; abundance: -; v_gene: TRBV5-1; CDR3aa: CASSLGGSNQPQHF; CDR3nt: TGCGCCAGCAGCTTGGGCGGTAGTAATCAGCCCCAGCATTTT
d_gene: TRBD1; j_gene: TRBJ2-1; abundance: -; v_gene: TRBV28; CDR3aa: CASRAGGRYEQFF; CDR3nt: TGTGCCAGCAGGGCAGGGGGCAGGTATGAGCAGTTCTTC
d_gene: TRBD1; j_gene: TRBJ1-5; abundance: -; v_gene: TRBV9; CDR3aa: CASSSGTVNQPQHF; CDR3nt: TGTGCCAGCAGCTCGGGGACAGTCAATCAGCCCCAGCATTTT
d_gene: -; j_gene: TRBJ2-7; abundance: -; v_gene: TRBV27; CDR3aa: CASSLSGPYEQYF; CDR3nt: TGTGCCAGCAGTTTATCGGGGCCCTACGAGCAGTACTTC
d_gene: TRBD1; j_gene: TRBJ2-7; abundance: -; v_gene: TRBV7-2; CDR3aa: CASGRDRPYEQYF; CDR3nt: TGTGCCAGCGGCCGGGACAGGCCCTACGAGCAGTACTTC
d_gene: -; j_gene: TRBJ2-1; abundance: -; v_gene: TRBV27; CDR3aa: CASYHNEQFF; CDR3nt: TGTGCCAGCTATCACAATGAGCAGTTCTTC
d_gene: -; j_gene: TRBJ1-5; abundance: -; v_gene: TRBV30; CDR3aa: CAWEENNQPQHF; CDR3nt: TGTGCCTGGGAGGAGAACAATCAGCCCCAGCATTTT
d_gene: TRBD2; j_gene: TRBJ2-7; abundance: -; v_gene: TRBV11-2; CDR3aa: CASSLEPSGRAYQYF; CDR3nt: TGTGCCAGCAGCTTAGAACCTAGCGGGAGGGCCTATCAGTACTTC
d_gene: -; j_gene: TRBJ1-1; abundance: -; v_gene: TRBV29-1; CDR3aa: CSVETGFGTEAFF; CDR3nt: TGCAGCGTTGAGACAGGTTTCGGGACTGAAGCTTTCTTT
d_gene: -; j_gene: TRBJ2-3; abundance: -; v_gene: TRBV7-3; CDR3aa: CASSFNGGGRDTQYF; CDR3nt: TGTGCCAGCAGCTTTAACGGGGGTGGTAGGGATACGCAGTATTTT
d_gene: TRBD1; j_gene: TRBJ2-7; abundance: -; v_gene: TRBV7-2; CDR3aa: CASSFGQGQTYEQYF; CDR3nt: TGTGCCAGCAGCTTCGGACAGGGTCAAACCTACGAGCAGTACTTC
d_gene: TRBD1; j_gene: TRBJ1-1; abundance: -; v_gene: TRBV5-4; CDR3aa: CASSPTPGTGDFF; CDR3nt: TGTGCCAGCAGCCCTACTCCAGGGACAGGGGATTTCTTT
d_gene: TRBD2; j_gene: TRBJ2-2; abundance: once; v_gene: TRBV7-2; CDR3aa: CASTRTSGSEGGELFF; CDR3nt: TGTGCCAGCACCCGGACTAGCGGGAGCGAGGGCGGGGAGCTGTTTTTT
d_gene: -; j_gene: TRBJ2-7; abundance: -; v_gene: TRBV6-5; CDR3aa: CASSRQGYEQYF; CDR3nt: TGTGCCAGCAGTCGCCAGGGGTACGAGCAGTACTTC
d_gene: TRBD2; j_gene: TRBJ2-1; abundance: -; v_gene: TRBV5-6; CDR3aa: CASSRVTSGRNEQFF; CDR3nt: TGTGCCAGCAGTAGGGTGACTAGCGGGAGGAATGAGCAGTTCTTC
d_gene: -; j_gene: TRBJ1-2; abundance: once; v_gene: TRBV4-3; CDR3aa: CASSQDKRIGGYTF; CDR3nt: TGCGCCAGCAGCCAAGACAAAAGAATCGGTGGCTACACCTTC
d_gene: -; j_gene: TRBJ2-4; abundance: -; v_gene: TRBV9; CDR3aa: CASSSIAKNIQYF; CDR3nt: TGTGCCAGCAGCTCTATAGCCAAAAACATTCAGTACTTC
d_gene: TRBD1; j_gene: TRBJ2-1; abundance: -; v_gene: TRBV9; CDR3aa: CASSVEGQGAVYGEQFF; CDR3nt: TGTGCCAGCAGCGTAGAGGGACAGGGGGCGGTGTATGGCGAGCAGTTCTTC
d_gene: -; j_gene: TRBJ2-3; abundance: once; v_gene: TRBV9; CDR3aa: CASSGSRTLTDTQYF; CDR3nt: TGTGCCAGCAGCGGTAGTCGGACTCTCACAGATACGCAGTATTTT
d_gene: -; j_gene: TRBJ1-1; abundance: few; v_gene: TRBV6-1; CDR3aa: CASIDRFYTEAFF; CDR3nt: TGTGCCAGCATTGACAGGTTTTACACTGAAGCTTTCTTT
d_gene: -; j_gene: TRBJ2-2; abundance: -; v_gene: TRBV27; CDR3aa: CASKEVANTGELFF; CDR3nt: TGTGCCAGCAAGGAGGTAGCGAACACCGGGGAGCTGTTTTTT
d_gene: -; j_gene: TRBJ2-2; abundance: -; v_gene: TRBV7-9; CDR3aa: CASSLGGRDSGAGELFF; CDR3nt: TGTGCCAGCAGCTTAGGAGGCCGGGACTCCGGGGCCGGGGAGCTGTTTTTT
d_gene: TRBD2; j_gene: TRBJ2-1; abundance: -; v_gene: TRBV7-3; CDR3aa: CASSLQPGLAHEQFF; CDR3nt: TGTGCCAGCAGCTTGCAACCGGGACTAGCCCATGAGCAGTTCTTC